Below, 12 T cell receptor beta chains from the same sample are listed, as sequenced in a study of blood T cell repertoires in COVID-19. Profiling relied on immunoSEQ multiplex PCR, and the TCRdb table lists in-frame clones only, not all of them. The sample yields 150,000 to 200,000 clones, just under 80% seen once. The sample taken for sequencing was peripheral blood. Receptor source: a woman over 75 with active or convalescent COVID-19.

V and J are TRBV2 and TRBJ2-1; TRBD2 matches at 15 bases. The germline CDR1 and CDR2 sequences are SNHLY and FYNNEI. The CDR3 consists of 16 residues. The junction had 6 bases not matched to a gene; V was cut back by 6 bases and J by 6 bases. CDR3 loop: CASRGLAGGHGNEQFF. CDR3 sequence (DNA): TGTGCCAGCAGAGGACTAGCGGGGGGGCATGGCAATGAGCAGTTCTTC.

CDR3 amino acids: CASSILGALKDNEQFF. The CDR3 coding sequence is TGTGCCAGCTCTATCCTTGGGGCCTTGAAGGATAATGAGCAGTTCTTC. The chain employs TRBV18 and TRBJ2-1; D possibly corresponds to TRBD1 (5 bases). CDR1 and CDR2 from the germline V gene are KGHSH and LQKENI. The V end lost 6 bases, the J end lost 7 bases, and 22 bases lay between the germline ends. CDR3 length: 16 residues.

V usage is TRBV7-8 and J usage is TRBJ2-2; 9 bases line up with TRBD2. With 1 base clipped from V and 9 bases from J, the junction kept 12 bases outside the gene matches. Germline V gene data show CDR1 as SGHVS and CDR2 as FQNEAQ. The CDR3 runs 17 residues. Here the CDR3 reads CASSLVFGTSLNRELFF. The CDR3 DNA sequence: TGTGCCAGCAGCTTAGTTTTTGGGACTAGCCTAAACCGGGAGCTGTTTTTT.

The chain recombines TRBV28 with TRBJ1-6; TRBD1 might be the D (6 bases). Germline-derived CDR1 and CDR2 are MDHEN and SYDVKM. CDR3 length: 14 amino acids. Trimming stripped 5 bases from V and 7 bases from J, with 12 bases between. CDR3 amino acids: CASSKAGVNSPLHF. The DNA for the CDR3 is TGTGCCAGCAGTAAGGCAGGGGTGAATTCACCCCTCCACTTT.

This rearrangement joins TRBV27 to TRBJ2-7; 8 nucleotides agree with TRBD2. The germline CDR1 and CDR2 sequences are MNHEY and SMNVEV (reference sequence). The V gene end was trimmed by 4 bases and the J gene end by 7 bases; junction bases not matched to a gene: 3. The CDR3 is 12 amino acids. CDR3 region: CASSSGGHEQYF. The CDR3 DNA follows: TGTGCCAGCAGTTCGGGAGGGCATGAGCAGTACTTC.

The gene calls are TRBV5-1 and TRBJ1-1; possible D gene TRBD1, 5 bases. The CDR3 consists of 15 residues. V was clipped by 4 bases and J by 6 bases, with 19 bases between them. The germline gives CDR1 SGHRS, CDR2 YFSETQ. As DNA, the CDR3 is TGCGCCAGCAGCCCGAGCGGGACCGGTGGGGCTGAAGCTTTCTTT. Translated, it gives CASSPSGTGGAEAFF.

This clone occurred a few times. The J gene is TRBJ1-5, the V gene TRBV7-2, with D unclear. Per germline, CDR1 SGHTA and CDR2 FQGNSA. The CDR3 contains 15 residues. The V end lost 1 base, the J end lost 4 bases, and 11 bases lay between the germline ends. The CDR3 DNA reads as TGTGCCAGCAGCTTAGGAGGGCAAATAAATCAGCCCCAGCATTTT. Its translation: CASSLGGQINQPQHF.

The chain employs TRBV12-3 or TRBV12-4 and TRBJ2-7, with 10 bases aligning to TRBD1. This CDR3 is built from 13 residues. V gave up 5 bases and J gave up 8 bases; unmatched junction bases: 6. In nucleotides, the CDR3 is TGTGCCAGCAGTACCCGACAGGGGGCGCAGCAGTACTTC. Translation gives CASSTRQGAQQYF.

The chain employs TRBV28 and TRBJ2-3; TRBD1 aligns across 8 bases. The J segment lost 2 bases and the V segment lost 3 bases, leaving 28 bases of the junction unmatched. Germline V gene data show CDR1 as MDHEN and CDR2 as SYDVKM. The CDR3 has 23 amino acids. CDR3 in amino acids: CASSFWRSPGPGGEIQPTDTQYF. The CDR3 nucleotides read TGTGCCAGCAGTTTCTGGCGATCACCTGGGCCAGGGGGCGAAATCCAACCCACAGATACGCAGTATTTT. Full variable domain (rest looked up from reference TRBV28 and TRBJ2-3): DVKVTQSSRYLVKRTGEKVFLECVQDMDHENMFWYRQDPGLGLRLIYFSYDVKMKEKGDIPEGYSVSREKKERFSLILESASTNQTSMYLCASSFWRSPGPGGEIQPTDTQYFGPGTRLTVL.

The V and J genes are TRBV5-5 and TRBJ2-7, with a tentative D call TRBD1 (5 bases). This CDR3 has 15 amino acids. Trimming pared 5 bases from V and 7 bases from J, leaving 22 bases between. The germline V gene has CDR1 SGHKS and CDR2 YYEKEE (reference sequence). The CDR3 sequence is CASRPLGPGSTEQYF. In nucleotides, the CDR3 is TGTGCCAGCAGACCTCTCGGGCCAGGGTCGACTGAGCAGTACTTC. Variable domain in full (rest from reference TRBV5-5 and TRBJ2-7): DAGVTQSPTHLIKTRGQQVTLRCSPISGHKSVSWYQQVLGQGPQFIFQYYEKEERGRGNFPDRFSARQFPNYSSELNVNALLLGDSALYLCASRPLGPGSTEQYFGPGTRLTVT.

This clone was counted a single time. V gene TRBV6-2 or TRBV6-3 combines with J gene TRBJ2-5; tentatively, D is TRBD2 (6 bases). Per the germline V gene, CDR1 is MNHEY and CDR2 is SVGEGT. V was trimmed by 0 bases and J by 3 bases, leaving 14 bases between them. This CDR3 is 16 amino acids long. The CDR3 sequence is CASSYSPWRGKETQYF. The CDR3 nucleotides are TGTGCCAGCAGTTACTCTCCATGGCGGGGAAAAGAGACCCAGTACTTC.

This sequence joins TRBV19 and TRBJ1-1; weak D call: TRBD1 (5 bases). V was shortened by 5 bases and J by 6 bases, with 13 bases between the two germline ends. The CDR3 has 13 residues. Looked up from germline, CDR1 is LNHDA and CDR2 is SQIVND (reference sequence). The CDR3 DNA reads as TGTGCCAGTAGTCCACGGGGGTCGGCTGAAGCTTTCTTT. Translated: CASSPRGSAEAFF.